The 10 T cell receptor beta chains in this list originate from one sample, sequenced in a study of blood T cell repertoires in COVID-19. Produced via immunoSEQ multiplex PCR; TCRdb's table is partial and in-frame only. The repertoire includes 250,000 to 350,000 clones, approximately 88% of them detected once, and around 0.9% sits in the top ten. Source material: PBMCs or T cells enriched from blood (not recorded which). All receptors derive from a woman in her 30s who had recovered from COVID-19.

The rearrangement uses TRBV6-4 and TRBJ1-2; D perhaps matches TRBD1 (6 bases). V was clipped by 3 bases and J by 8 bases, with 19 bases between them. Germline V gene data show CDR1 as MRHNA and CDR2 as SNTAGT. The CDR3 sequence is 15 residues long. Written as DNA, the CDR3 is TGTGCCAGCAGTGATTGGCCCTTGGGGGCGCGGGGCTACACCTTC. Translation: CASSDWPLGARGYTF.

The genes are TRBV7-8 and TRBJ2-1, with 11 bases aligning to TRBD2. Germline loops: CDR1 SGHVS, CDR2 FQNEAQ. This CDR3 is 15 amino acids long. J gave up 7 bases and V 6 bases, and 8 bases lay outside the gene matches. The CDR3 DNA sequence: TGTGCCAGCAGGCAACTAGCGGGAGTATCAAATGAGCAGTTCTTC. Translating it yields CASRQLAGVSNEQFF.

CDR3 residues: CASSLQGAGNTIYF. For the CDR3, the DNA is TGTGCCAGCAGTCTACAGGGTGCTGGAAACACCATATATTTT. The chain has TRBV28 and TRBJ1-3; perhaps TRBD1 as D (6 bases). Germline CDR1 reads MDHEN; CDR2 reads SYDVKM. V was pared by 5 bases and J by 2 bases, with 10 bases between. CDR3 size: 14 residues.

The chain carries TRBV28 and TRBJ2-7; tentatively, D is TRBD2 (5 bases). The V end was cut by 6 bases, the J end by 2 bases, with 14 bases between. CDR3 length equals 14 residues. Germline CDR1 reads MDHEN; CDR2 reads SYDVKM. This chain's CDR3 is CASRIIRGTYEQYF. In DNA form, the CDR3 reads TGTGCCAGCAGAATCATCCGGGGAACCTACGAGCAGTACTTC. Complete variable domain (other parts from reference TRBV28 and TRBJ2-7): DVKVTQSSRYLVKRTGEKVFLECVQDMDHENMFWYRQDPGLGLRLIYFSYDVKMKEKGDIPEGYSVSREKKERFSLILESASTNQTSMYLCASRIIRGTYEQYFGPGTRLTVT.

This clone was counted between two and nine times. Written as DNA, the CDR3 is TGTGCCAGCAGTTTATGGGGACAAGGGGGCTACACCTTC. It specifies CASSLWGQGGYTF. The chain has TRBV27 and TRBJ1-2, with a weak D call TRBD1 (6 bases). Trimming shortened V by 1 base and J by 8 bases, and 11 bases separated the two germline ends. CDR3 size: 13 residues. Germline CDR1 reads MNHEY; CDR2 reads SMNVEV (reference sequence).

The chain joins TRBV18 to TRBJ1-1; TRBD1 agrees at 10 bases. The CDR3 runs to 13 residues. Germline lookup yields CDR1 KGHSH and CDR2 LQKENI. With 4 bases clipped from V and 11 bases from J, the junction kept 7 bases outside the gene matches. CDR3 amino acids: CASSLGQGVRAFF. In DNA form, the CDR3 reads TGTGCCAGCTCACTCGGACAGGGGGTAAGGGCTTTCTTT.

The V and J genes are TRBV23-1 and TRBJ2-5; D possibly corresponds to TRBD1 (6 bases). TRBV23-1 is filed as an ORF, its function uncertain. With 0 bases removed from V and 7 bases from J, the gap between germline ends came to 9 bases. This CDR3 has 13 residues. CDR3: CASSQSKGVTQYF. Written as DNA, the CDR3 is TGCGCCAGCAGTCAATCCAAGGGGGTGACCCAGTACTTC.

Concerning this clone itself: A read error may produce the germline difference seen at one junction end. The chain joins TRBV5-1 to TRBJ1-1; maybe TRBD1 (6 bases). Germline CDR1 and CDR2: SGHRS and YFSETQ. This CDR3 has 15 amino acids. The CDR3: CASSLGWGGDPKIGF. As DNA, the CDR3 is TGCGCCAGCAGCTTGGGTTGGGGGGGCGACCCCAAGATCGGTTTT.

V gene TRBV28 combines with J gene TRBJ1-4; D gene uncertain. Between the trimmed V and J ends, which lost 7 bases and 5 bases, there was a span of 8 bases. Germline assignment: CDR1 MDHEN and CDR2 SYDVKM. The CDR3 runs to 12 residues. The CDR3 loop is CASMKTNEKLFF. For the CDR3, the DNA is TGTGCCAGCATGAAAACAAATGAAAAACTGTTTTTT.

V usage is TRBV7-9 and J usage is TRBJ1-2; D is possibly TRBD1 (5 bases). The germline gives CDR1 SEHNR, CDR2 FQNEAQ (reference sequence). Between the trimmed V and J ends, which lost 2 bases and 1 base, there was a span of 14 bases. The CDR3 is 16 amino acids. CDR3 DNA: TGTGCCAGCAGCTTAATGGGGGAGGACTTTAACTATGGCTACACCTTC. Translated, it gives CASSLMGEDFNYGYTF.